This record covers a single T cell receptor (beta chain). As yet, its antigen is unknown. The sample belongs to a study of cytomegalovirus exposure and HLA in healthy donors. The CDR3 loop spans 18 amino acids. Germline CDR1 reads MNHNS; CDR2 reads SASEGT. V lost 2 bases and J lost 1; bases outside the gene matches: 10. In the PCR, 60 Vbeta and 13 Jbeta primers were used. TCRdb's table, derived via immunoSEQ multiplex PCR, lists solely in-frame clones and lacks some. The sample lists just over 150,000 clones, approximately 72% occurring once. The study's findings and limits: It was reported that TCR beta sequences correctly inferred the HLA-A and HLA-B alleles for most subjects.

The material sequenced was PBMCs. The TCR comes from a man aged 40-55 years in good health and CMV-seropositive. This chain connects TRBV6-1 to TRBJ1-3, with 8 bases matching TRBD1. DNA for the CDR3: TGTGCCAGCAGTGAATTTCTTCAGGGGGCTTCGTCTGGAAACACCATATATTTT. Protein product: CASSEFLQGASSGNTIYF.